This T cell receptor beta chain was captured in a study of T cells in women clearing cervical HPV infection. Study-wide context: Only a few women had HLA typing results available.

This CDR3 comprises 14 residues. Germline assignment: CDR1 WNHNN and CDR2 SYGVQD (reference sequence). V shed 4 bases and J 4 bases; nucleotides not matched to a gene: 4. On this clone itself: The read gets to within 3 residues of the CDR3 end, and the germline J gene fills in the rest.

The table came from immunoSEQ multiplex PCR; TCRdb's copy has only in-frame clones and leaves some out. This table holds 20,000 to 25,000 clones. The TCR was taken from a woman aged 18 to 75 with a cervical HPV16 infection that either progressed to CIN3+ or cleared (not recorded which). The chain joins TRBV10-1 to TRBJ2-3, with 8 bases matching TRBD1. Source material: blood buffy coat. The sequenced CDR3 bases are TGCGCCAGCAGTGGGACAGGGAGACCAGATACG. Protein: CASSGTGRPDT. The entire CDR3 protein reads CASSGTGRPDTQYF.